The 6 T cell receptor beta chains reported below all come from one sample, sequenced in a study of neoadjuvant nivolumab and ipilimumab in lung cancer. Profiling relied on immunoSEQ multiplex PCR, and the TCRdb table lists in-frame clones only, not all of them. The profile covers fewer than 40,000 clones, with about 88% appearing a single time and approximately 3.3% taken by the ten largest. This specimen consisted of peripheral blood, obtained before neoadjuvant nivolumab, alone or with ipilimumab. The receptors shown here come from an adult with non-small cell lung cancer.

This chain's CDR3 is CASSLSDRGVNEQFF. The CDR3 DNA sequence: TGTGCCAGCAGCCTCTCGGACAGGGGAGTCAATGAGCAGTTCTTC. The chain is built from TRBV9 and TRBJ2-1; 9 bases fit TRBD1. V lost 4 bases, J lost 6 bases, and 8 bases stayed unmatched. Germline V lookup: CDR1 SGDLS, CDR2 YYNGEE. This CDR3 has 15 amino acids.

J is TRBJ1-2 and V is TRBV9; D call uncertain. CDR1 and CDR2 (germline): SGDLS, YYNGEE. The V end was cut by 4 bases, the J end by 14 bases, with 18 bases between. CDR3 length equals 12 residues. CDR3 residues: CASSTALEGRTF. The CDR3 DNA reads as TGTGCCAGCAGCACCGCCCTGGAGGGTAGGACCTTC.

The rearrangement links TRBV6-5 to TRBJ1-2, with a possible D match to TRBD1 (5 bases). This CDR3 region has 13 residues. Germline CDR1 is MNHEY and CDR2 is SVGAGI. Trimming shortened V by 2 bases and J by 2 bases, and 6 bases separated the two germline ends. In DNA form, the CDR3 reads TGTGCCAGCAGTTACGGGACGAACTATGGCTACACCTTC. Translation: CASSYGTNYGYTF.

V is TRBV4-2 and J is TRBJ2-1, with D possibly matching TRBD2 (5 bases). CDR1 is LGHNA and CDR2 is YNFKEQ in the germline V gene. V lost 0 bases and J 8 bases, leaving 11 bases between the germline ends. The CDR3 is made up of 14 amino acids. The CDR3 coding sequence is TGTGCCAGCAGCCAAGATTCCGGGAACTATGAGCAGTTCTTC. As protein: CASSQDSGNYEQFF.

Here the CDR3 DNA reads TGTGCCAGTAGTATAGATAGGGACTACACAGATACGCAGTATTTT. It translates to CASSIDRDYTDTQYF. The chain employs TRBV19 and TRBJ2-3; 7 bases map to TRBD2. Germline loops: CDR1 LNHDA, CDR2 SQIVND (reference sequence). This CDR3 spans 15 amino acids. J gave up 2 bases and V 0 bases, and 2 bases lay outside the gene matches.

The chain carries TRBV6-5 and TRBJ2-7, with D unresolved. Germline CDR1 is MNHEY and CDR2 is SVGAGI. This CDR3 spans 13 amino acids. V lost 0 bases and J lost 5, with 8 bases in between. The CDR3 nucleotides are TGTGCCAGCAGTTACTCTTACAGCAACGAGCAGTACTTC. Translating it yields CASSYSYSNEQYF.